This T cell receptor (beta chain) emerged from a study of glioma-infiltrating T cells after dendritic cell vaccination. With respect to this clone: What it binds is not known.

Findings and caveats of the study: The cohort had few patients with full blood and tumor sets.

The CDR3 totals 13 residues. Germline loops: CDR1 SGHTA, CDR2 FQGNSA. Trimming pared 8 bases from V and 14 bases from J, leaving 23 bases between. Time point described: after dendritic cell vaccination, including at tumor progression/relapse. Fresh-frozen tumor tissue and more than two years of survival data were available for all. Before vaccination, two weeks after the third vaccination, and at progression, PBMC were collected. Clones were sequenced by immunoSEQ multiplex PCR, and TCRdb holds only the in-frame ones, with some missing. The top ten hold approximately 10% of the sample, which has roughly 60,000 clones, around 86% seen once.

The chain has TRBV7-2 and TRBJ2-3, with D tentatively TRBD2 (5 bases). The TCR comes from a human donor with glioblastoma. This specimen consisted of blood, obtained after dendritic cell vaccination. The CDR3, as DNA: TGTGCCAGCTCTCTTACGAGGGAAGCAAATTGGTATTTT. This gives the protein CASSLTREANWYF. Supplemented by reference TRBV7-2 and TRBJ2-3, the full variable domain reads GAGVSQSPSNKVTEKGKDVELRCDPISGHTALYWYRQSLGQGLEFLIYFQGNSAPDKSGLPSDRFSAERTGGSVSTLTIQRTQQEDSAVYLCASSLTREANWYFGPGTRLTVL.